These 12 T cell receptor beta chains came from one sample sequenced in a study of monozygotic twins with inflammatory bowel disease. Each CDR3 protein gets one entry in TCRdb, which reprocessed the 5' RACE reads and gives no DNA. The listing records hundreds of thousands of distinct CDR3 sequences. The sample taken for sequencing was blood. The receptor set was obtained from a human donor with ulcerative colitis or Crohn's disease, or a healthy co-twin of an affected twin (not recorded which).

CDR3 residues: CASRITFGNLGDTEAFF. This chain connects TRBV5-1 to TRBJ1-1; the TCRdb call, TRBD1, lacks DNA for checking. Germline-derived CDR1 and CDR2 are SGHRS and YFSETQ. The CDR3 totals 17 residues.

V usage is TRBV18 and J usage is TRBJ1-5. The CDR3 runs 12 residues. Germline V CDR1 and CDR2: KGHSH, LQKENI. The CDR3 loop is CASSANRDSQHF.

This chain links TRBV20-1 with TRBJ2-1; TCRdb names TRBD1, which stays unverified in the absence of DNA. The germline V gene encodes CDR1 DFQATT and CDR2 SNEGSKA (reference sequence). CDR3 size: 13 residues. CDR3 region: CSAPEIGVNEQFF.

The rearrangement joins TRBV7-3 to TRBJ2-7; there is no DNA to check the TCRdb D call of TRBD1. Germline V CDR1 and CDR2: SGHTA, FQGTGA. This CDR3 has 15 residues. The CDR3 is CASSLMGQGAGEQYF.

This chain joins TRBV18 and TRBJ2-7; TCRdb indicates TRBD1, and absent DNA this call remains unverified. Germline loops: CDR1 KGHSH, CDR2 LQKENI. CDR3 length: 16 residues. The chain's CDR3 is CASSPVLGTPSYEQYF.

The chain uses TRBV5-1 and TRBJ2-1; checking the TCRdb D call of TRBD2 is not possible without DNA. Germline V gives CDR1 SGHRS, CDR2 YFSETQ. This CDR3 comprises 16 residues. The CDR3 region is CASSRGTSGRYNEQFF.

The CDR3 region is CASRTISSGGYNEQFF. The chain carries TRBV28 and TRBJ2-1; TCRdb proposes TRBD2, but this gene call is untestable without DNA. Germline V gene sequence: CDR1 MDHEN, CDR2 SYDVKM. This CDR3 is 16 amino acids long.

This chain links TRBV29-1 with TRBJ2-3; TCRdb proposes TRBD1, but this gene call is untestable without DNA. The CDR3 runs to 13 residues. Germline loops: CDR1 SQVTM, CDR2 ANQGSEA. The CDR3 sequence is CSVAGVYTDTQYF.

The rearrangement uses TRBV20-1 and TRBJ2-3; with no DNA, the TCRdb D assignment of TRBD2 cannot be verified. This CDR3 comprises 12 residues. The germline V gene has CDR1 DFQATT and CDR2 SNEGSKA (reference sequence). CDR3 amino acids: CSATRGRDTQYF.

The rearrangement links TRBV11-2 to TRBJ2-7; TCRdb's assignment of TRBD1 cannot be checked, as there is no DNA. The CDR3 spans 15 residues. The germline V gene has CDR1 SGHAT and CDR2 FQNNGV. CDR3 loop: CASSLVSILGAEQYF. The full variable domain, with the rest looked up from reference TRBV11-2 and TRBJ2-7, is EAGVAQSPRYKIIEKRQSVAFWCNPISGHATLYWYQQILGQGPKLLIQFQNNGVVDDSQLPKDRFSAERLKGVDSTLKIQPAKLEDSAVYLCASSLVSILGAEQYFGPGTRLTVT.

CDR3 amino acids: CASSSTGGTYEQYF. This chain links TRBV12-3 or TRBV12-4 with TRBJ2-7; TCRdb gives TRBD1 as the D gene, but with no DNA this cannot be confirmed. The CDR3 loop spans 14 amino acids.

V is TRBV12-3 or TRBV12-4 and J is TRBJ1-5; as DNA is missing, the TRBD1 call by TCRdb cannot be tested. The CDR3 is made up of 15 amino acids. The CDR3 reads CASSSTGGGGQPQHF.